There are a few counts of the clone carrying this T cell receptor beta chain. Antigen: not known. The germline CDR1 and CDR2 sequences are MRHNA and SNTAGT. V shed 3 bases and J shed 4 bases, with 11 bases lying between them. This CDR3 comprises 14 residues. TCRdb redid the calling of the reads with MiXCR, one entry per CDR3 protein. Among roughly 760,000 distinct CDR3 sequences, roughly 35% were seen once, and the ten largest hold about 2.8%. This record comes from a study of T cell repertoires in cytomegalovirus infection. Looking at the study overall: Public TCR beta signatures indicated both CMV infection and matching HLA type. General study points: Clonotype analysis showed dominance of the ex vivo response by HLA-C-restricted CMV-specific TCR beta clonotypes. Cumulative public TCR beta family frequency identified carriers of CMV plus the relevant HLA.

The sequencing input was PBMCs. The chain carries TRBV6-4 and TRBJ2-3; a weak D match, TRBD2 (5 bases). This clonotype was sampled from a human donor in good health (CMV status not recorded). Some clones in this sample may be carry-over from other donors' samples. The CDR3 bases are TGTGCCAGCAGTGATCGTCAGGAGGCAGATACGCAGTATTTT. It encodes CASSDRQEADTQYF.